These T cell receptor beta chains were read from a single sample in a study of OX40 agonist ivuxolimab in advanced cancers. Method: immunoSEQ multiplex PCR; TCRdb's copy keeps in-frame clones and lacks some. The table lists 65,000 to 85,000 clones, approximately 80% of them singletons. The source material was CD4+ or CD8+ T cells sorted from blood, sampled in a trial of the OX40 agonist ivuxolimab. The origin of the receptors is an adult with an advanced solid tumor such as melanoma, head and neck, liver or kidney cancer. Each CDR3 is given with its conserved first and last residue. D genes are given only for firm matches. The size of a clone is reported for some rows only, either as once, few or many, or as a class for expanded clones.

d_call | clone_size | cdr3_length | j_call | v_call | cdr3_aa | cdr3_nt
- | - | 11 | TRBJ2-7 | TRBV6-5 | CASGTDYEQYF | TGTGCCAGCGGGACGGACTACGAGCAGTACTTC
- | - | 12 | TRBJ1-6 | TRBV5-6 | CASSLEYSPLHF | TGTGCCAGCAGCCTCGAGTATTCACCCCTCCACTTT
- | - | 16 | TRBJ1-4 | TRBV4-2 | CASSQDRTASREKLFF | TGTGCCAGCAGCCAAGATAGGACGGCCTCCCGGGAAAAACTGTTTTTT
- | - | 15 | TRBJ1-1 | TRBV4-3 | CASSLLLVGGTEAFF | TGCGCCAGCAGCCTTCTTTTGGTAGGGGGCACTGAAGCTTTCTTT
- | - | 15 | TRBJ2-5 | TRBV5-1 | CASSLQPGIRETQYF | TGCGCCAGCAGCTTGCAGCCAGGGATTCGAGAGACCCAGTACTTC
TRBD1 | - | 13 | TRBJ1-1 | TRBV2 | CASRDRANTEAFF | TGTGCCAGCAGGGACAGGGCGAACACTGAAGCTTTCTTT
- | - | 15 | TRBJ1-3 | TRBV7-3 | CASSPNVGGGNTIYF | TGTGCCAGCAGCCCTAATGTCGGGGGTGGAAACACCATATATTTT
- | - | 14 | TRBJ2-5 | TRBV11-3 | CASSPRLAGETQYF | TGTGCCAGCAGCCCGCGGCTAGCCGGCGAGACCCAGTACTTC
TRBD1 | medium-sized | 15 | TRBJ1-2 | TRBV5-4 | CASSFRGQGNYGYTF | TGTGCCAGCAGCTTTAGGGGGCAGGGGAACTATGGCTACACCTTC
TRBD1 | - | 15 | TRBJ2-3 | TRBV19 | CASSPRTGHTDTQYF | TGTGCCAGTAGTCCCCGGACAGGTCACACAGATACGCAGTATTTT
- | once | 17 | TRBJ1-3 | TRBV5-5 | CASSTQAGRRSGNTIYF | TGTGCCAGCAGCACCCAGGCTGGCAGACGCTCTGGAAACACCATATATTTT
- | - | 12 | TRBJ1-2 | TRBV29-1 | CSVEGTQIGYTF | TGCAGCGTTGAAGGGACGCAGATCGGCTACACCTTC
TRBD2 | - | 16 | TRBJ2-1 | TRBV9 | CASSVLSGRARNEQFF | TGTGCCAGCAGCGTTTTGAGCGGGAGGGCCCGGAATGAGCAGTTCTTC